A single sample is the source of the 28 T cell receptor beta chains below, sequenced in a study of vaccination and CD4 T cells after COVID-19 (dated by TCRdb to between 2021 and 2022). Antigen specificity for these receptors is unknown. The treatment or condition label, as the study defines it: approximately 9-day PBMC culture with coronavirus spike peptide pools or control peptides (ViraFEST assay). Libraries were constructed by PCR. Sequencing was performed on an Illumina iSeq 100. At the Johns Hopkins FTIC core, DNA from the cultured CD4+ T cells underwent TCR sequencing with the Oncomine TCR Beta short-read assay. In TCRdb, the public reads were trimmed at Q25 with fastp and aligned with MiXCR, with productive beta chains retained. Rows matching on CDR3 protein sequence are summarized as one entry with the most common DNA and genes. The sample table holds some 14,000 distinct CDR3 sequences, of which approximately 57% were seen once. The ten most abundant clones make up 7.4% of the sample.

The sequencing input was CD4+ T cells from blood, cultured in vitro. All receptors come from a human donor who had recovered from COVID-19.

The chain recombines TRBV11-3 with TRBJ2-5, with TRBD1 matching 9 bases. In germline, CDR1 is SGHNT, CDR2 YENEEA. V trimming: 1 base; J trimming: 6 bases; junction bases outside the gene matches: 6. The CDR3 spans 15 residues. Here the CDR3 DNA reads TGTGCCAGCAGCTTAGCTACAGGGGGCATCAAGACCCAGTACTTC. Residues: CASSLATGGIKTQYF.

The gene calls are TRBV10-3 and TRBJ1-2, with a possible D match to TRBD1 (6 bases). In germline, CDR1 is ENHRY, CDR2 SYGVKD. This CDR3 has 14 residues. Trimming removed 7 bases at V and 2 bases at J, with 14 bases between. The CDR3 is CAITPAGANYGYTF. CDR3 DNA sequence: TGTGCCATCACCCCCGCAGGGGCCAACTATGGCTACACCTTC.

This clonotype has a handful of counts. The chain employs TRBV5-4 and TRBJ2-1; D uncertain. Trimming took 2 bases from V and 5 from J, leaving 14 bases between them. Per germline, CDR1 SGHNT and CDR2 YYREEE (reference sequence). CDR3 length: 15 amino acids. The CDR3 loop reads CASSLRVTPDNEQFF. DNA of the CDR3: TGTGCCAGCAGCTTAAGGGTAACCCCCGACAATGAGCAGTTCTTC. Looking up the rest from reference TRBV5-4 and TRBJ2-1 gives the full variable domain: ETGVTQSPTHLIKTRGQQVTLRCSSQSGHNTVSWYQQALGQGPQFIFQYYREEENGRGNFPPRFSGLQFPNYSSELNVNALELDDSALYLCASSLRVTPDNEQFFGPGTRLTVL.

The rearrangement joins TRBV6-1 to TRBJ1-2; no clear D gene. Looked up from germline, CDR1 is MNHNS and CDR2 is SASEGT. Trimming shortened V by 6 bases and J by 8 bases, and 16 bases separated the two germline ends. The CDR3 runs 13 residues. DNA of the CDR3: TGTGCCAGCAGGGACCGGGCCGACGGCGGCTACACCTTC. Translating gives CASRDRADGGYTF.

The CDR3 region has the DNA TGTGCCAGCAGCGGGACAGGGTTAGAGACCCAGTACTTC. This sequence encodes CASSGTGLETQYF. The chain links TRBV27 to TRBJ2-5, with 9 bases identical to TRBD1. This CDR3 has 13 residues. Germline assignment: CDR1 MNHEY and CDR2 SMNVEV (reference sequence). V lost 6 bases to trimming and J lost 4 bases; unmatched junction nucleotides: 3.

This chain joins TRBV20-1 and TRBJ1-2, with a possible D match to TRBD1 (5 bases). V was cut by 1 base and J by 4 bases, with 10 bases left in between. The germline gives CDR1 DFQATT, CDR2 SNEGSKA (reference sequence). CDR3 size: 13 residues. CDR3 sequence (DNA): TGCAGTGCTAGAGCTCCCGGGGCCTATGGCTACACCTTC. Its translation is CSARAPGAYGYTF.

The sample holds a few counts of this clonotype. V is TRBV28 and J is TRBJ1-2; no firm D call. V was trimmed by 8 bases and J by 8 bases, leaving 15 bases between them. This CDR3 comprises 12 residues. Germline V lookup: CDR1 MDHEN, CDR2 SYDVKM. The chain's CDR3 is CASWGQRGGYTF. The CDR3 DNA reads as TGTGCCAGCTGGGGTCAGCGAGGGGGCTACACCTTC.

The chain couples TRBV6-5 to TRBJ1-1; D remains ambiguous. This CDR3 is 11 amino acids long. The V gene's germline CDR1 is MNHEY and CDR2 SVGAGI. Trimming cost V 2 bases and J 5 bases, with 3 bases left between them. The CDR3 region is CASSYHTEAFF. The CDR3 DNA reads TGTGCCAGCAGTTACCATACTGAAGCTTTCTTT.

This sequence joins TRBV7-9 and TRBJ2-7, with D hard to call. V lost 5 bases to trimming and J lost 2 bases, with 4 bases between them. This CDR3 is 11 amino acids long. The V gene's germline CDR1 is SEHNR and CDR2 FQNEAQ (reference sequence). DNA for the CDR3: TGTGCCAGCAGCCCCACCTACGAGCAGTACTTC. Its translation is CASSPTYEQYF.

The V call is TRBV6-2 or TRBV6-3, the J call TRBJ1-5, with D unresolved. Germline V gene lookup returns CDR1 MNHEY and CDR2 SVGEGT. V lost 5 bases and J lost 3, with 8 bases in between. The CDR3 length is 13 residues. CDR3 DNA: TGTGCCAGCAGTGGGAGGTTCAATCAGCCCCAGCATTTT. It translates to CASSGRFNQPQHF.

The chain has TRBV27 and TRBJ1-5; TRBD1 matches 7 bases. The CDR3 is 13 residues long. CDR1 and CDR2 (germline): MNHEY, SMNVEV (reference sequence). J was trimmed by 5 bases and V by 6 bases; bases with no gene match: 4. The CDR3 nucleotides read TGTGCCAGCAGCCCAGACAGGGATCAGCCCCAGCATTTT. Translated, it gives CASSPDRDQPQHF.

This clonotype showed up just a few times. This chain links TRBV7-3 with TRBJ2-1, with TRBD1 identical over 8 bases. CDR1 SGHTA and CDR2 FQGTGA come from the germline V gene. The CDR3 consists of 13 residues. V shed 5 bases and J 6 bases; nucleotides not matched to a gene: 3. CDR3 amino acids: CASSKQGGNEQFF. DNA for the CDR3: TGTGCCAGCAGCAAACAGGGGGGCAATGAGCAGTTCTTC. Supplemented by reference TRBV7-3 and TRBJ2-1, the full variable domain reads GAGVSQTPSNKVTEKGKYVELRCDPISGHTALYWYRQSLGQGPEFLIYFQGTGAADDSGLPNDRFFAVRPEGSVSTLKIQRTERGDSAVYLCASSKQGGNEQFFGPGTRLTVL.

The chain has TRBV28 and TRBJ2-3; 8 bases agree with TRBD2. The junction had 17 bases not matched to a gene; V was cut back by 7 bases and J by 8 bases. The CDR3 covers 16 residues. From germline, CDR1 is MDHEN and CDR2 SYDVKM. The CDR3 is CASTEHTSGPQATQYF. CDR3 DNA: TGTGCCAGCACCGAACATACTAGCGGTCCCCAGGCTACGCAGTATTTT.

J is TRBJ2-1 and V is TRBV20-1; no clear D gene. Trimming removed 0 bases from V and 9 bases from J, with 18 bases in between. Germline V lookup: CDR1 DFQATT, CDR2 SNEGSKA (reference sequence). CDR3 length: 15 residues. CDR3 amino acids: CSARDRGLSWREQFF. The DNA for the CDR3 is TGCAGTGCTAGAGATCGAGGCTTAAGCTGGCGTGAGCAGTTCTTC.

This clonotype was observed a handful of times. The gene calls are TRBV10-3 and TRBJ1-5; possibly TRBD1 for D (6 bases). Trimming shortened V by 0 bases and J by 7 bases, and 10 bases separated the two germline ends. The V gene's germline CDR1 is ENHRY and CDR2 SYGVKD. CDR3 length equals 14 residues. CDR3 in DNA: TGTGCCATCAGTGAGTCTACAGGGATCCAGCCCCAGCATTTT. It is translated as CAISESTGIQPQHF.

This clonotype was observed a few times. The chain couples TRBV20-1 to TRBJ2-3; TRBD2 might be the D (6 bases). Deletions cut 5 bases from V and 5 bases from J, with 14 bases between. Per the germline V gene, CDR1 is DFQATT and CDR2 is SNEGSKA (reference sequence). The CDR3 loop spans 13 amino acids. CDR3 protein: CSAGGSGKDTQYF. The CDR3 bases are TGCAGTGCTGGGGGGTCCGGGAAAGATACGCAGTATTTT.

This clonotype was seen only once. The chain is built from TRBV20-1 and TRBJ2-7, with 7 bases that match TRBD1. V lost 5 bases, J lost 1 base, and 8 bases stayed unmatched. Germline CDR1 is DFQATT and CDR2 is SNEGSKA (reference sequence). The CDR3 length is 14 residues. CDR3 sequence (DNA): TGCAGTGCTCTAATTCCGGGACAGTCCTACGAGCAGTACTTC. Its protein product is CSALIPGQSYEQYF.

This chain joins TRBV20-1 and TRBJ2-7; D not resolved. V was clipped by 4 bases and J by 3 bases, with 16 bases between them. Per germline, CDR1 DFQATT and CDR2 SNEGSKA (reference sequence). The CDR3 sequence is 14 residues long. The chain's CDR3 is CSATHPYTVYEQYF. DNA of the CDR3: TGCAGTGCTACCCACCCCTACACGGTCTACGAGCAGTACTTC.

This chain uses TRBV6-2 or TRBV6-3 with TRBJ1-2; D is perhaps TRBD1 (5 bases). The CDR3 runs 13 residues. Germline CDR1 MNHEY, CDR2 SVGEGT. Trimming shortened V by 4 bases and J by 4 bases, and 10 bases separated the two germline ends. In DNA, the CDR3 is TGTGCCAGCAGTTGGGACGGCTCCTATGGCTACACCTTC. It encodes CASSWDGSYGYTF.

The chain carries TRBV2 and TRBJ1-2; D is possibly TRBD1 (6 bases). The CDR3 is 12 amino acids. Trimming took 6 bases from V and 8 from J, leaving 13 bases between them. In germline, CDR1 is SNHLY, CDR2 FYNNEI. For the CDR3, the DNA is TGTGCCAGCAGAGAGGGGGTCCGAGGCTACACCTTC. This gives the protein CASREGVRGYTF. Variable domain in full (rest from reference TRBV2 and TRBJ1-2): EPEVTQTPSHQVTQMGQEVILRCVPISNHLYFYWYRQILGQKVEFLVSFYNNEISEKSEIFDDQFSVERPDGSNFTLKIRSTKLEDSAMYFCASREGVRGYTFGSGTRLTVV.

The CDR3 sequence is CATSDFPGGAYNEQFF. The CDR3 DNA reads as TGTGCCACCAGTGATTTCCCGGGGGGGGCGTACAATGAGCAGTTCTTC. The J gene is TRBJ2-1, the V gene TRBV24-1; 8 nucleotides align to TRBD2. Germline V gene lookup returns CDR1 KGHDR and CDR2 SFDVKD. This CDR3 contains 16 residues. Trimming at V came to 1 base and at J to 4 bases, leaving 5 bases not matched to a gene.

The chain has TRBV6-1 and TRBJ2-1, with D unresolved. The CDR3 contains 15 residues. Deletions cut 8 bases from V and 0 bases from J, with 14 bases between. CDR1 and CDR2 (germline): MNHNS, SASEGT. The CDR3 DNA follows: TGTGCCAGCCAAGACTCTTTAAGCTCCTACAATGAGCAGTTCTTC. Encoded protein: CASQDSLSSYNEQFF.

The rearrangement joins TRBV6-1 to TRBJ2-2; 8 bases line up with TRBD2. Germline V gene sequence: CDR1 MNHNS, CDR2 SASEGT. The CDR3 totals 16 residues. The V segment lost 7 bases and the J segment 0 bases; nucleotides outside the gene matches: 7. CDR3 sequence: CASTHGGAANTGELFF. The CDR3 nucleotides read TGTGCCAGCACCCACGGGGGGGCGGCGAACACCGGGGAGCTGTTTTTT.

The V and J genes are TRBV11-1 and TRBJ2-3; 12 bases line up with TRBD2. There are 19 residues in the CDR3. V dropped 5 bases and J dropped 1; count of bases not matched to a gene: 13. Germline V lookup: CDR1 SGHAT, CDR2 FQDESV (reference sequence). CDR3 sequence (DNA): TGTGCCAGCAGCCCTTACGAACTAGCGGGAGGAGGGGGCACAGATACGCAGTATTTT. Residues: CASSPYELAGGGGTDTQYF.

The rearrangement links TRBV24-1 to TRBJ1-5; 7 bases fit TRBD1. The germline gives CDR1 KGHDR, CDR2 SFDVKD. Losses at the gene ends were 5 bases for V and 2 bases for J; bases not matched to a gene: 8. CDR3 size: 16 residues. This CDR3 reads CATSGTGGVGNQPQHF. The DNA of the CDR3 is TGTGCCACCAGTGGGACAGGAGGGGTGGGCAATCAGCCCCAGCATTTT.

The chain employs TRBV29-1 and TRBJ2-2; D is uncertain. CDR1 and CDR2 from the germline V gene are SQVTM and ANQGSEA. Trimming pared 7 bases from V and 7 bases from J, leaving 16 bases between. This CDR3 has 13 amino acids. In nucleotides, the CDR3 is TGCAGCGCGACCCGTTGGGCTGGCGGGGAGCTGTTTTTT. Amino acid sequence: CSATRWAGGELFF.

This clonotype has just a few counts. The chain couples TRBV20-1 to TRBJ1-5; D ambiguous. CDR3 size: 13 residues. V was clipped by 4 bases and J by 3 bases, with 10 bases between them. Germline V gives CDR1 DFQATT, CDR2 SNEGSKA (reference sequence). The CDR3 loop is CSATKPHNQPQHF. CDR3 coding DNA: TGCAGTGCTACTAAACCCCACAATCAGCCCCAGCATTTT.

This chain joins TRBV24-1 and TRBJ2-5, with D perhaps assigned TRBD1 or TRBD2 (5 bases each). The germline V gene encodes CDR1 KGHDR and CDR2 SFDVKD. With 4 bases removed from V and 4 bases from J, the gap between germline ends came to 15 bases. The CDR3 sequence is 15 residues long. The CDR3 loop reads CATSDPTGAGETQYF. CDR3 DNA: TGTGCCACCAGTGACCCCACCGGGGCGGGAGAGACCCAGTACTTC.